These 24 T cell receptor beta chains were sequenced from one sample in a study of Ad26.COV2.S vaccination and SARS-CoV-2 variants. Sequencing was performed with immunoSEQ multiplex PCR; in TCRdb, only in-frame clones are kept and a portion is missing. The sample lists 410,000 or so clones, roughly 90% occurring once. The treatment is: about 20 received Ad26.COV2.S at low or high dose, single or two shots; roughly five received placebo; per-sample allocation not given. Sampling took place 63 days after the first vaccine or placebo injection. Material: peripheral blood, obtained in a trial of Ad26.COV2.S vaccine versus placebo. The source is a person between 18 and 65 years old who received the Ad26.COV2.S COVID-19 vaccine or a placebo.

The chain recombines TRBV3-1 (or the pseudogene TRBV3-2) with TRBJ2-2, with D unclear. Per germline, CDR1 LGHDT and CDR2 YNNKEL (reference sequence). With 5 bases removed from V and 2 bases from J, the gap between germline ends came to 3 bases. The CDR3 spans 12 residues. In DNA form, the CDR3 reads TGTGCCAGCAGCGAAAACACCGGGGAGCTGTTTTTT. Protein sequence: CASSENTGELFF.

This chain links TRBV7-9 with TRBJ2-7; D perhaps matches TRBD1 (6 bases). Trimming removed 4 bases from V and 2 bases from J, with 12 bases in between. Germline-derived CDR1 and CDR2 are SEHNR and FQNEAQ (reference sequence). This CDR3 spans 14 amino acids. The CDR3 bases are TGTGCCAGCAGCTACGGACAGCTGGCCTACGAGCAGTACTTC. It specifies CASSYGQLAYEQYF.

V and J are TRBV10-3 and TRBJ2-7; D perhaps matches TRBD1 (6 bases). Deletions cut 0 bases from V and 0 bases from J, with 18 bases between. From germline, CDR1 is ENHRY and CDR2 SYGVKD. The CDR3 loop spans 18 amino acids. In DNA, the CDR3 is TGTGCCATCAGTGAGTCCCTTTTGCCCCGGGACACCTCCTACGAGCAGTACTTC. This translates into CAISESLLPRDTSYEQYF.

The rearrangement links TRBV27 to TRBJ2-3; 9 bases are shared with TRBD2. Germline CDR1 and CDR2: MNHEY and SMNVEV (reference sequence). This CDR3 is built from 14 residues. The V gene end was trimmed by 6 bases and the J gene end by 0 bases; junction bases not matched to a gene: 1. CDR3 residues: CASSSGGSTDTQYF. In DNA, the CDR3 is TGTGCCAGCAGCAGCGGGGGGAGCACAGATACGCAGTATTTT.

This chain connects TRBV20-1 to TRBJ2-4; either TRBD1 or TRBD2 may supply D (5 bases each). With 3 bases removed from V and 1 base from J, the gap between germline ends came to 16 bases. The CDR3 is 16 amino acids. Germline CDR1 reads DFQATT; CDR2 reads SNEGSKA (reference sequence). The CDR3, as DNA: TGCAGTGCTAGTAGGGGAGTGGGGGTTGCCAAAAACATTCAGTACTTC. Amino acid sequence: CSASRGVGVAKNIQYF.

The rearrangement links TRBV21-1 to TRBJ2-1; the DNA was not used to check the table's D call, TRBD1. TRBV21-1 is listed as a pseudogene. The CDR3 contains 18 residues. CDR3 loop: CASSNFNRGQGVGGEQFF. Here the CDR3 DNA reads TGTGCCAGCAGCAACTTCAATCGAGGACAGGGAGTAGGGGGTGAGCAGTTCTTC.

V and J are TRBV4-3 and TRBJ1-2; TRBD1 is a possible D gene (6 bases). The V gene lost 0 bases and the J gene lost 6 bases, with 14 bases spanning the gap. The germline V gene encodes CDR1 LGHNA and CDR2 YSLEER. CDR3 length: 15 amino acids. The CDR3 protein is CASSQDFLGQNGYTF. The CDR3 DNA follows: TGCGCCAGCAGCCAAGATTTTCTCGGACAGAATGGCTACACCTTC.

The CDR3 region has the DNA TGTGCCAGCCCACCCCGACAGATAAAGCTGATCGATCAGCCCCAGCATTTT. It translates to CASPPRQIKLIDQPQHF. V is TRBV19 and J is TRBJ1-5; D is perhaps TRBD1 (5 bases). CDR1 is LNHDA and CDR2 is SQIVND in the germline V gene (reference sequence). V was cut by 9 bases and J by 5 bases, with 26 bases left in between. CDR3 length: 17 residues. Supplemented by reference TRBV19 and TRBJ1-5, the full variable domain reads DGGITQSPKYLFRKEGQNVTLSCEQNLNHDAMYWYRQDPGQGLRLIYYSQIVNDFQKGDIAEGYSVSREKKESFPLTVTSAQKNPTAFYLCASPPRQIKLIDQPQHFGDGTRLSIL.

This rearrangement joins TRBV19 to TRBJ2-7; 10 bases are a match to TRBD2. The V gene end was trimmed by 9 bases and the J gene end by 0 bases; junction bases not matched to a gene: 8. There are 15 residues in the CDR3. CDR1 is LNHDA, CDR2 SQIVND, per germline (reference sequence). The CDR3 sequence is CASGYSGGASYEQYF. CDR3 in DNA: TGTGCCAGCGGGTACAGCGGGGGGGCCTCCTACGAGCAGTACTTC.

This clone was detected only once. This chain uses TRBV9 with TRBJ2-7; the D is unclear. V was cut by 0 bases and J by 0 bases, with 7 bases left in between. Germline CDR1 is SGDLS and CDR2 is YYNGEE. This CDR3 has 14 amino acids. The CDR3 loop reads CASSVVPSSYEQYF. The CDR3 region has the DNA TGTGCCAGCAGCGTAGTGCCTAGCTCCTACGAGCAGTACTTC.

The V and J genes are TRBV10-2 and TRBJ1-1; 7 bases are shared with TRBD1. The CDR3 consists of 13 residues. Germline assignment: CDR1 WSHSY and CDR2 SAAADI. V shed 6 bases and J 4 bases; nucleotides not matched to a gene: 5. The DNA for the CDR3 is TGCGCCAGCAGGACAGGGTCGGGCACTGAAGCTTTCTTT. Its protein is CASRTGSGTEAFF.

This clone was seen once. The chain links TRBV4-1 to TRBJ2-2; 16 nucleotides agree with TRBD2. Germline CDR1 MGHRA, CDR2 YSYEKL. V lost 9 bases, J lost 8 bases, and 3 bases stayed unmatched. The length of the CDR3 is 14 residues. The DNA of the CDR3 is TGCGCCAGTGGGACTAGCGGGGGGGCTGGGGAGCTGTTTTTT. Translated: CASGTSGGAGELFF.

V is TRBV7-2 and J is TRBJ2-7; no reliable D call. Germline CDR1 reads SGHTA; CDR2 reads FQGNSA. This CDR3 has 13 amino acids. V was cut by 1 base and J by 0 bases, with 4 bases left in between. DNA of the CDR3: TGTGCCAGCAGCTTAGTCCACTCCTACGAGCAGTACTTC. The encoded protein is CASSLVHSYEQYF.

This clone was recorded only once. The rearrangement joins TRBV29-1 to TRBJ2-7; 9 bases align to TRBD2. Germline V gene data show CDR1 as SQVTM and CDR2 as ANQGSEA. V was clipped by 6 bases and J by 4 bases; unmatched bases: 13. CDR3 length equals 15 residues. The CDR3, as DNA: TGCAGCGTCGGCCCCCGGGACAGCGGGGGGTACGAGCAGTACTTC. This translates into CSVGPRDSGGYEQYF.

V is TRBV19 and J is TRBJ2-1; perhaps TRBD1 as D (6 bases). V was cut by 6 bases and J by 0 bases, with 12 bases left in between. Germline V CDR1 and CDR2: LNHDA, SQIVND (reference sequence). The CDR3 length is 15 residues. CDR3 in amino acids: CASSPRGTSYNEQFF. The CDR3 DNA is TGTGCCAGTAGCCCCAGGGGAACCTCCTACAATGAGCAGTTCTTC.

The chain uses TRBV25-1 and TRBJ1-1; 7 bases are a match to TRBD1. J was trimmed by 3 bases and V by 6 bases; bases with no gene match: 10. Germline V CDR1 and CDR2: MGHDK, SYGVNS. This CDR3 comprises 15 residues. CDR3 residues: CASSGKEQGHTEAFF. The CDR3 DNA sequence: TGTGCCAGCAGCGGGAAAGAACAGGGGCACACTGAAGCTTTCTTT.

The chain combines TRBV5-1 with TRBJ2-1; D might be TRBD1 (6 bases). The CDR3 runs to 16 residues. From germline, CDR1 is SGHRS and CDR2 YFSETQ. Trimming removed 5 bases from V and 6 bases from J, with 21 bases in between. The CDR3 DNA is TGCGCCAGCAGTAGCTCGCGAATTAGCAGGGGCAATGAGCAGTTCTTC. This translates into CASSSSRISRGNEQFF.

The chain is built from TRBV19 and TRBJ2-1, with 12 bases lining up with TRBD2. The CDR3 is 14 amino acids. From germline, CDR1 is LNHDA and CDR2 SQIVND (reference sequence). V lost 4 bases, J lost 10 bases, and 5 bases stayed unmatched. Written as DNA, the CDR3 is TGTGCCAGTAGTACACGAGGACTAGCGGGGGAGCAGTTCTTC. It encodes CASSTRGLAGEQFF. Filled out from reference TRBV19 and TRBJ2-1, the complete variable domain reads DGGITQSPKYLFRKEGQNVTLSCEQNLNHDAMYWYRQDPGQGLRLIYYSQIVNDFQKGDIAEGYSVSREKKESFPLTVTSAQKNPTAFYLCASSTRGLAGEQFFGPGTRLTVL.

The chain couples TRBV14 to TRBJ2-1, with 7 bases aligning to TRBD2. Germline V gives CDR1 SGHDN, CDR2 FVKESK. There are 12 residues in the CDR3. The junction had 4 bases not matched to a gene; V was cut back by 7 bases and J by 7 bases. This chain's CDR3 is CASTWGGNEQFF. In DNA, the CDR3 is TGTGCCAGCACCTGGGGGGGGAATGAGCAGTTCTTC.

CDR3 loop: CATSRDSNQGTEAFF. CDR3 nucleotide sequence: TGTGCCACCAGCAGAGATTCCAATCAGGGCACTGAAGCTTTCTTT. The chain employs TRBV15 and TRBJ1-1, with D possibly being TRBD1 (5 bases). The CDR3 has 15 residues. Germline V CDR1 and CDR2: LNHNV, YYDKDF (reference sequence). With 0 bases removed from V and 4 bases from J, the gap between germline ends came to 12 bases.

The V gene is TRBV27, the J gene TRBJ2-1; D gene ambiguous. Trimming took off 1 base at V and 8 bases at J, with 15 bases between the two ends. Germline V CDR1 and CDR2: MNHEY, SMNVEV (reference sequence). This CDR3 is 15 amino acids long. The CDR3 loop reads CASSLLRTAFYEQFF. CDR3 nucleotides: TGTGCCAGCAGTTTATTACGGACCGCCTTCTATGAGCAGTTCTTC.

V and J are TRBV6-6 and TRBJ2-7; D perhaps matches TRBD2 (6 bases). The CDR3 runs to 14 residues. Germline-derived CDR1 and CDR2 are MNHNY and SVGAGI (reference sequence). The V end was cut by 0 bases, the J end by 4 bases, with 10 bases between. CDR3 bases: TGTGCCAGCAGTTACTCTGGGGGGATTTACGAGCAGTACTTC. Amino acid sequence: CASSYSGGIYEQYF.

This sequence joins TRBV9 and TRBJ2-7; 7 bases are a match to TRBD1. Losses at the gene ends were 3 bases for V and 1 base for J; bases not matched to a gene: 7. The CDR3 covers 15 residues. Germline V lookup: CDR1 SGDLS, CDR2 YYNGEE. The CDR3: CASSARTGVSYEQYF. DNA of the CDR3: TGTGCCAGCAGCGCCCGGACAGGAGTATCCTACGAGCAGTACTTC.

CDR3 coding DNA: TGTGCCAGTAGTTATACAGGGGGCTACACCTTC. It is translated as CASSYTGGYTF. This sequence joins TRBV19 and TRBJ1-2, with TRBD1 as a possible D gene (6 bases). Trimming took off 5 bases at V and 8 bases at J, with 9 bases between the two ends. The CDR3 length is 11 residues. Germline CDR1 LNHDA, CDR2 SQIVND (reference sequence). Variable domain in full (rest from reference TRBV19 and TRBJ1-2): DGGITQSPKYLFRKEGQNVTLSCEQNLNHDAMYWYRQDPGQGLRLIYYSQIVNDFQKGDIAEGYSVSREKKESFPLTVTSAQKNPTAFYLCASSYTGGYTFGSGTRLTVV.